The following is a TCR beta chain sequence with its context. This clonotype came up a few times. It has no known antigen specificity. The record has no base qualities; no much larger clone is one base away. The record originates from a study of T cells in Graves' hyperthyroidism and ophthalmopathy (dated by TCRdb to about 2019). For the wider study: Peripheral blood samples were taken at initial diagnosis, before any treatment was given. The study also compared thyroid tissue and blood T-cell repertoires from about six Graves' hyperthyroidism patients. For training and testing, the roughly 93 patients in the discovery cohort were randomly divided in a 7:3 ratio. Prospective prediction of ophthalmopathy was tested in an independent validation cohort consisting of roughly 19 hyperthyroidism patients and around 17 patients who later progressed to ophthalmopathy. Following sampling, methimazole starting at 30 mg daily was given to hyperthyroidism patients, and high-dose intravenous methylprednisolone was given to ophthalmopathy patients. A discovery cohort of roughly 100 patients, approximately 45 with Graves' ophthalmopathy and under 60 with stable Graves' hyperthyroidism, was used to find distinguishing TCR V-J signatures. TCR Vbeta CDR3 sequencing of approximately 140 peripheral blood samples (fewer than 45 ophthalmopathy, 70 to 85 hyperthyroidism and some 17 progressor patients) is reported in the paper. What the research found in general, with its limitations: A model built on a 13 V-J signature distinguished ophthalmopathy from stable hyperthyroidism, reaching 85% to 90% sensitivity and about 81% specificity in cross-validation and 80%/75% in testing. No statistical method was used to set the sample size in advance, and investigators knew the group allocation. In validation, the model predicted progression to ophthalmopathy with 55% to 71% sensitivity and around 72% specificity, a median of about 6 months before onset. Most expanded thyroid clonotypes (frequency above 0.001) were also detected in blood, suggesting blood repertoires may reflect thyroid immune responses.

Amplification of TCR beta CDR3 regions was carried out from RNA transcripts. The first round of RT-PCR for the TCR CDR3 was performed with the HTBI primer set and the Qiagen OneStep RT-PCR kit. A second multiplex PCR round built the libraries, followed by size selection and purification. Sequencing of the libraries was done on an Illumina HiSeq2000 using paired-end 100 bp reads. Regarding the original processing steps: SOAPnuke was used to process the raw data, removing reads that contained adapters or uncalled bases, had a mean Phred below 15, or lacked an exact match to the constant primer or identifier. COPE v1.2.5 was used to merge the high-quality paired reads, and each unique nucleotide sequence was defined as a clonotype. MiTCR v1.1 was used to align clonotypes to the IMGT TRBV, TRBD and TRBJ reference segments. Analysis was restricted to V-J combinations with a frequency above 0.0001, which covered about 99% of repertoires. A TCS score was defined as the ratio between F50 (clonal expansion) and ExV (chaos), using BLOSUM62-based TCRdist between CDR3 peptides within each V-J. Welch's t-statistics and random forest reduced 450 to 600 V-J features to some 14, which were used in a naive Bayes classifier (R e1071). TCRdb redid the processing of the public reads, applying fastp at Q25 and MiXCR, and retained in-frame beta chains. Identical CDR3 proteins give one entry, which carries the most common genes and DNA. The V and J calls reflect TCRdb's pipeline rather than the authors' work. This sample is represented by approximately 400,000 distinct CDR3 sequences; about 15% of them were singletons. About 27% of the sample is held by the ten biggest clonotypes.

The germline V gene specifies KGHDR as CDR1 and SFDVKD as CDR2. Counted from cysteine to phenylalanine, this CDR3 has 16 amino acids. Just CDR3 DNA is preserved here, 48 bases in frame from base 1. V lost 4 bases and J lost 0 bases, and the count of bases not matched to a germline gene is 5. The hyperthyroidism patients were between 18 and 65 years old and newly diagnosed, with a disease duration of less than 2 months. Patients with uncontrolled infections, other autoimmune diseases, pregnancy or lactation were excluded. Diagnoses relied on clinical symptoms, serum thyroxine and TRAb, thyroid ultrasound and orbital computed tomography. Blood from progressor patients was drawn when they were first diagnosed with hyperthyroidism, before any ophthalmopathy symptoms appeared. PBMCs were isolated from 7.5 to 10 ml of fresh peripheral blood by Ficoll-Paque density gradient centrifugation. Patients classed as progressors first received a Graves' hyperthyroidism diagnosis and then went on to develop ophthalmopathy during follow-up. Total RNA was extracted using Trizol reagent, and RNA quality was assessed on an Agilent 2100 Bioanalyzer.

Specimen: blood. This sequence uses TRBV24-1 and TRBJ2-3, and 8 bases in between align with TRBD2. The sequence came from a woman aged 18-29 years with Graves' hyperthyroidism that later progressed to Graves' ophthalmopathy. The nucleotides read TGTGCCACCAGTGAGTTAGCGGGGACGAGCACAGATACGCAGTATTTT. This sequence encodes CATSELAGTSTDTQYF.